The TCR beta chain under discussion was sequenced for a study of T cell responses to AZD1222 COVID-19 vaccine. The ends lost 1 base at V and 6 bases at J; junction bases unmatched: 9. Germline-derived CDR1 and CDR2 are SGHRS and YFSETQ. The CDR3 runs to 16 residues. This table comes from immunoSEQ multiplex PCR, and its TCRdb copy is limited to in-frame clones, with some not included. The sample carries some 110,000 clones, around 89% recorded once. The TCR originated in an adult who received the AZD1222 COVID-19 vaccine. This chain links TRBV5-1 with TRBJ2-7; 11 bases match TRBD2. Sequenced here: peripheral blood, sampled 28 days after the second AZD1222 dose. CDR3 nucleotides: TGCGCCAGCAGCTTGCCCGGGACTAGCGGTACTCTCGAGCAGTACTTC. Encoded protein: CASSLPGTSGTLEQYF.